This TCR beta chain comes out of a study of shared clonotypes between healthy human individuals. Study conclusions and caveats: An anticipated effect of sequencing depth on clonotype sharing among donors was recognized.

This clone has only one observation. Its antigen is as yet unknown. CDR3 size: 13 residues. Germline V gene lookup returns CDR1 SNHLY and CDR2 FYNNEI. Between the trimmed V and J ends, which lost 4 bases and 3 bases, there was a span of 7 bases. This table comes from immunoSEQ multiplex PCR, and its TCRdb copy is limited to in-frame clones, with some not included. The data hold some 1.4 million clones, with roughly 96% observed a single time. This TCR was recovered from a man between 25 and 39 years old in good health. Sequenced material: naive CD4+ T cells sorted from blood. Documented subset: CD45RA+ positively selected. V is TRBV2 and J is TRBJ2-1, with D unclear. CDR3 coding DNA: TGTGCCAGCAGTGCATACAGCTACAATGAGCAGTTCTTC. It specifies CASSAYSYNEQFF.